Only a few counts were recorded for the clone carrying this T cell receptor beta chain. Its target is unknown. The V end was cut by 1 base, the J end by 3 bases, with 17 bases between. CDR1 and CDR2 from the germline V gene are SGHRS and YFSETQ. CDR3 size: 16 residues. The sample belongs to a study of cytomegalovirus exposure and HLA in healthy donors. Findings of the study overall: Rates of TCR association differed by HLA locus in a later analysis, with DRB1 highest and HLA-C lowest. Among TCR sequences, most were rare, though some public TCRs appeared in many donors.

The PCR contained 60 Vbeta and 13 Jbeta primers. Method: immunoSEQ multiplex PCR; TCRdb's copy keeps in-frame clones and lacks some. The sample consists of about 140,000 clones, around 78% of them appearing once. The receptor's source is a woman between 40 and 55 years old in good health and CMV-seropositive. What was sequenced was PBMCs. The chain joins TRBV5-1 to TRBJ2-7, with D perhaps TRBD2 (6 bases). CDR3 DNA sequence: TGCGCCAGCAGCTTGAGGGGATCGGGAGCTTTCTACGAGCAGTACTTC. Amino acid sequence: CASSLRGSGAFYEQYF. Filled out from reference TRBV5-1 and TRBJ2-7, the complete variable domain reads KAGVTQTPRYLIKTRGQQVTLSCSPISGHRSVSWYQQTPGQGLQFLFEYFSETQRNKGNFPGRFSGRQFSNSRSEMNVSTLELGDSALYLCASSLRGSGAFYEQYFGPGTRLTVT.